This is a list of T cell receptor beta chains from one sample in a study of neoadjuvant anti-PD-1 for oral cavity cancer. TCRdb keeps only in-frame clones here, not all; method: immunoSEQ multiplex PCR. Of about 14,000 clones listed, just over 65% were seen once; the top ten hold 2% to 2.5%. Sequenced material: PBMCs, taken before nivolumab (anti-PD-1) treatment. All receptors come from a person between 40 and 80 years old with oral cavity squamous cell carcinoma. Each CDR3 is given with its conserved first and last residue. Fields, in order: clone size, J gene, V gene, D gene, CDR3 protein, CDR3 DNA. The D gene is left open where the match is weak. The size field is filled for only some rows; it gives once, few, many or a size class.

>NA|TRBJ1-3|TRBV5-1|NA
CASSLQGQGSGNTIYF
TGCGCCAGCAGCTTACAGGGACAAGGCTCTGGAAACACCATATATTTT
>NA|TRBJ1-6|TRBV19|NA
CASRSPGQPYNSPLHF
TGTGCCAGTAGATCCCCCGGACAGCCATATAATTCACCCCTCCACTTT
>NA|TRBJ2-1|TRBV5-1|NA
CASSLAGFYNEQFF
TGCGCCAGCAGCTTGGCTGGATTTTACAATGAGCAGTTCTTC
>NA|TRBJ2-2|TRBV15|TRBD1
CATKTGRTGELFF
TGTGCCACTAAGACAGGGCGCACCGGGGAGCTGTTTTTT
>few|TRBJ2-2|TRBV12-5|TRBD1
CASGANRGTGELFF
TGTGCTAGTGGTGCAAACAGGGGCACCGGGGAGCTGTTTTTT
>NA|TRBJ2-1|TRBV5-1|TRBD2
CASSWGGTYNEQFF
TGCGCCAGCAGCTGGGGGGGAACCTACAATGAGCAGTTCTTC
>once|TRBJ2-7|TRBV11-2|TRBD1
CASSLRRTGGFEQYF
TGTGCCAGCAGCTTAAGAAGGACAGGAGGTTTTGAGCAGTACTTC
>NA|TRBJ2-5|TRBV7-2|TRBD2
CASSLGAGGGETQYF
TGTGCCAGCAGCTTAGGAGCGGGAGGCGGAGAGACCCAGTACTTC
>NA|TRBJ2-5|TRBV28|NA
CASSFPALETQYF
TGTGCCAGCAGTTTCCCTGCCTTGGAGACCCAGTACTTC
>NA|TRBJ2-3|TRBV2|TRBD1
CASSVRGQRTDTQYF
TGTGCCAGCAGTGTGAGGGGGCAAAGAACAGATACGCAGTATTTT
>NA|TRBJ1-1|TRBV6-1|NA
CASSGSLTGSTEAFF
TGTGCCAGCAGTGGGTCACTGACAGGTTCCACTGAAGCTTTCTTT
>NA|TRBJ2-5|TRBV10-1|NA
CASSPYRRGQETQYF
TGCGCCAGCAGCCCGTACAGGAGAGGTCAAGAGACCCAGTACTTC
>NA|TRBJ1-4|TRBV5-1|NA
CASSPSTTNEKLFF
TGCGCCAGCAGCCCCAGCACAACTAATGAAAAACTGTTTTTT
>NA|TRBJ1-1|TRBV2|NA
CASRDTLNTEAFF
TGTGCCAGCAGAGACACTCTGAACACTGAAGCTTTCTTT
>NA|TRBJ1-2|TRBV5-4|NA
CASSPGAGNYGYTF
TGTGCCAGCAGCCCCGGAGCAGGAAACTATGGCTACACCTTC
>few|TRBJ2-1|TRBV30|TRBD2
CAWIDGTSGRASSYNEQFF
TGTGCCTGGATTGACGGGACTAGCGGGAGGGCAAGCTCCTACAATGAGCAGTTCTTC
>once|TRBJ2-7|TRBV7-9|TRBD1
CASQGDAGEQYF
TGTGCCAGCCAGGGGGATGCGGGCGAGCAGTACTTC
>few|TRBJ2-3|TRBV30|NA
CAWSVGLTDTQYF
TGTGCCTGGAGTGTTGGGCTCACAGATACGCAGTATTTT
>NA|TRBJ1-1|TRBV29-1|NA
CSAWDTYRNTEAFF
TGCAGCGCCTGGGACACCTACCGTAACACTGAAGCTTTCTTT
>NA|TRBJ2-3|TRBV5-8|NA
CASSFAKTQYF
TGTGCCAGCAGCTTCGCGAAGACGCAGTATTTT
>NA|TRBJ1-1|TRBV27|NA
CASSRQMNTEAFF
TGTGCCAGCAGTAGACAGATGAACACTGAAGCTTTCTTT
>NA|TRBJ1-3|TRBV6-5|NA
CASRRDRTGNTIYF
TGTGCCAGCAGACGAGACAGGACTGGAAACACCATATATTTT
>NA|TRBJ1-3|TRBV7-9|TRBD1
CASRTGAGNTIYF
TGTGCCAGCAGGACAGGGGCAGGAAACACCATATATTTT
>NA|TRBJ2-5|TRBV10-2|NA
CASSVKETQYF
TGCGCCAGCAGTGTGAAAGAGACCCAGTACTTC